The clone carrying this TCR beta chain has ten or more counts. Its antigen is as yet unknown. This sample is part of a study of T cells in Graves' hyperthyroidism and ophthalmopathy. The study, taken as a whole, reports: Most clonotypes that expanded in the thyroid above 0.001 also showed up in blood.

This CDR3 is built from 15 residues. V lost 7 bases, J lost 6 bases, and 15 bases stayed unmatched. From germline, CDR1 is MNHNS and CDR2 SASEGT. It was RNA transcripts that yielded the amplified TCR beta CDR3 regions. First-round RT-PCR of the TCR CDR3 relied on the HTBI primer set. TCRdb re-called the multiplex PCR reads through MiXCR, storing one row per CDR3 protein. The sample has about 400,000 distinct CDR3 sequences, approximately 14% seen once. The origin of this receptor is a woman aged 18-30 years with Graves' hyperthyroidism. The V gene is TRBV6-1, the J gene TRBJ2-7; 7 nucleotides align to TRBD2. Material for sequencing was blood. The CDR3 region is CASTKGGVIGLEQYF. In DNA form, the CDR3 reads TGTGCCAGCACCAAGGGAGGGGTCATCGGACTCGAGCAGTACTTC.